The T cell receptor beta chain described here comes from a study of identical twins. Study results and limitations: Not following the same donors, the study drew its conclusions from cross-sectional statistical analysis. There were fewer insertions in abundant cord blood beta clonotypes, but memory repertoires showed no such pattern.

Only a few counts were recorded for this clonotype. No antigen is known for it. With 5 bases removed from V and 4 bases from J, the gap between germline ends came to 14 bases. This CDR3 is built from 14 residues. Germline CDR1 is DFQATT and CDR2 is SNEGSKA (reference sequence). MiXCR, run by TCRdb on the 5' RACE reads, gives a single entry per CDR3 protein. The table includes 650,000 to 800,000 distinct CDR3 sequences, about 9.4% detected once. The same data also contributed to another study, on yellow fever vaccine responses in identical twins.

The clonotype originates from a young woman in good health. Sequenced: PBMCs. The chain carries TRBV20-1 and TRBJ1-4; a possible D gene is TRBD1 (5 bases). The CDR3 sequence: CSAPFGGSNEKLFF. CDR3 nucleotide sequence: TGCAGTGCTCCATTCGGGGGGAGTAATGAAAAACTGTTTTTT.